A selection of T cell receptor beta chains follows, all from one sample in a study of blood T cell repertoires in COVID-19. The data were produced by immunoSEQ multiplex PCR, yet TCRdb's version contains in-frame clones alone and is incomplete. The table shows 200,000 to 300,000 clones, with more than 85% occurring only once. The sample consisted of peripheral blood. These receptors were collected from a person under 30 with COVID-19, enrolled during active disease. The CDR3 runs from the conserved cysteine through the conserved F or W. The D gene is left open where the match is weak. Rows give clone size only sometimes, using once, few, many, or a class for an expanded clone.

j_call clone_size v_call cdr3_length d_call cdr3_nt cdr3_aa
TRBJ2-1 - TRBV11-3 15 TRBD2 TGTGCCAGCAGTTACGGGACTAGCTCCTACAATGAGCAGTTCTTC CASSYGTSSYNEQFF
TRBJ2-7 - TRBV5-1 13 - TGCGCCAGCAGCAAAGGTGGGGGGTCCGAGCAGTACTTC CASSKGGGSEQYF
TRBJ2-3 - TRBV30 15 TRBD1 TGTGCCTGGAGTGCCGGGGACAGGGGCACAGATACGCAGTATTTT CAWSAGDRGTDTQYF
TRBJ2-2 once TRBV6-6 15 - TGTGCCAGCAGTTCGTCAGATTCGAACACCGGGGAGCTGTTTTTT CASSSSDSNTGELFF
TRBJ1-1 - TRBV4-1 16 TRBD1 TGCGCCAGCAGCCGAGTTCAGACAGGGGGCCACACTGAAGCTTTCTTT CASSRVQTGGHTEAFF
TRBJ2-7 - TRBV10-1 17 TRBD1 TGCGCCAGCAGTGAGTCATTGACCGGGACAGGGGGCGACGAGCAGTACTTC CASSESLTGTGGDEQYF
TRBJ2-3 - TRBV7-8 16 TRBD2 TGTGCCAGCAGCCCCGGCCGGAGCGGGACCCGAGATACGCAGTATTTT CASSPGRSGTRDTQYF
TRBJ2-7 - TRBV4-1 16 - TGCGCCAGCAGCCAAGATCTGGGGGCTCCGTCCTACGAGCAGTACTTC CASSQDLGAPSYEQYF
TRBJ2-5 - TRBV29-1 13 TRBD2 TGCAGCGTACTAGCGGGAAACCAAGAGACCCAGTACTTC CSVLAGNQETQYF
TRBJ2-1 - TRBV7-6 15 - TGTGCCAGCAGCCCGACTAGTGGGACTTACAATGAGCAGTTCTTC CASSPTSGTYNEQFF
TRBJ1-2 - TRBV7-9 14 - TGTGCCAGCAGCTTAGTTCAGGGGAACTATGGCTACACCTTC CASSLVQGNYGYTF
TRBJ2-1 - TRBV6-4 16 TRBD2 TGTGCCAGCAGTGACTCTGGGGCTAGCGGGAGGGCCAAGCAGTTCTTC CASSDSGASGRAKQFF
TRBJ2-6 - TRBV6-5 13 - TGTGCCAGCAGTCTACGCCGAAGTGACGTCCTGACTTTC CASSLRRSDVLTF
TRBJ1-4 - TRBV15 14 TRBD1 TGTGCCACCAGTCCCGGGACAGATAATGAAAAACTGTTTTTT CATSPGTDNEKLFF
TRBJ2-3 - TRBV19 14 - TGTGCCAGTAGTACGGTAGCCTTCACAGATACGCAGTATTTT CASSTVAFTDTQYF
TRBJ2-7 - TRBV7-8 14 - TGTGCCAGCAGACCGGGGAGCGGTATATACGAGCAGTACTTC CASRPGSGIYEQYF
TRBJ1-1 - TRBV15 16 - TGTGCCACCAGCCCATCCACCGGTAGCCTGAACACTGAAGCTTTCTTT CATSPSTGSLNTEAFF
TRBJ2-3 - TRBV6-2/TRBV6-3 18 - TGTGCCAGCAGTTACTCGGTTCTTGGCGGACACCCCACAGATACGCAGTATTTT CASSYSVLGGHPTDTQYF
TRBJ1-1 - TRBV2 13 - TGTGCCAGCAGTGAAGAGGTCGGGACTGAAGCTTTCTTT CASSEEVGTEAFF
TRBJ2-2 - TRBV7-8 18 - TGTGCCAGCAGCCCCAGAAGCGTTCAGGACTCGAACACCGGGGAGCTGTTTTTT CASSPRSVQDSNTGELFF
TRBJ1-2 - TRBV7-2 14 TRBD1 TGTGCCAGCAGCTCAAACAGGGGGCAGGGTGGCTACACCTTC CASSSNRGQGGYTF
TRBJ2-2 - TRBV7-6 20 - TGTGCCAGCAGCCGAGACGTTGTGGTGAGAGGGCCGGTTAACACCGGGGAGCTGTTTTTT CASSRDVVVRGPVNTGELFF
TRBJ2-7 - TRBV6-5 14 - TGTGCCAGCAGTTACGGGGGGTCTATCTACGAGCAGTACTTC CASSYGGSIYEQYF
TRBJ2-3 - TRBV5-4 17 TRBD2 TGTGCCAGCAGCTTGGCGACTAGCGGCCTTCATTCGGGTACGCAGTATTTT CASSLATSGLHSGTQYF
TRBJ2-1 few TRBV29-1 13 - TGCAGCGTTTCGTGGACTATCATCCCTGAGCAGTTCTTC CSVSWTIIPEQFF
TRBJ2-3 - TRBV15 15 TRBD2 TGTGCCACCAGCGGACCGGGACTAGAGACAGATACGCAGTATTTT CATSGPGLETDTQYF
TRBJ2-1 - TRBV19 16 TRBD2 TGTGCCAGTAGTATGACTAGCGGGAGCTCCTACAATGAGCAGTTCTTC CASSMTSGSSYNEQFF
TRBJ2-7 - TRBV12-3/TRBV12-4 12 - TGTGCCAGCAGTGTGGGTACGGGCGAGCAGTACTTC CASSVGTGEQYF
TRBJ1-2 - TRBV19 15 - TGTGCCAGTAGGCCGCTCGGGGAGGAAGACTATGGCTACACCTTC CASRPLGEEDYGYTF
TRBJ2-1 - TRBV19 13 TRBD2 TGTGCCAGTAGGACTAGCGGGAGCAATGAGCAGTTCTTC CASRTSGSNEQFF
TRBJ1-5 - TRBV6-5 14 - TGTGCCAGCAGGGCAAGACAGTTCAATCAGCCCCAGCATTTT CASRARQFNQPQHF
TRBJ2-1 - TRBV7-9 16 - TGTGCCAGCAGCCCCGATCTAGGCAGAATCTACAATGAGCAGTTCTTC CASSPDLGRIYNEQFF
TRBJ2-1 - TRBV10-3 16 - TGTGCCATCAGTGAGCCTTATGTCCTCTCCTACAATGAGCAGTTCTTC CAISEPYVLSYNEQFF
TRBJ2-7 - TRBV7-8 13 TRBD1 TGTGCCAGCAGCCTTGGGACAGCCTACGAGCAGTACTTC CASSLGTAYEQYF
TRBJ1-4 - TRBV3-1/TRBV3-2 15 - TGTGCCAGCAGCCAAGGACCAGGGTTCGATGAAAAACTGTTTTTT CASSQGPGFDEKLFF
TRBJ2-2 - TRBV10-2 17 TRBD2 TGCGCCAGCAGTGAGCAGCTAGCGGGAGGGCATAGCGGGGAGCTGTTTTTT CASSEQLAGGHSGELFF
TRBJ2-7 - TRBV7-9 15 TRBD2 TGTGCCAGCAGCCCCTTCATGGCGGGAGGTTACGAGCAGTACTTC CASSPFMAGGYEQYF
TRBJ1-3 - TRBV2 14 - TGTGCCTCCCTACCCCCATTGACTGGAAACACCATATATTTT CASLPPLTGNTIYF
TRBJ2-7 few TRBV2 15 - TGTGCCAGCAGTGAAGTAGGCAGGTCAGCCTACGAGCAGTACTTC CASSEVGRSAYEQYF
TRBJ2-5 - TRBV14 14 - TGTGCCAGCAGCCAACATCAGGCCCAAGAGACCCAGTACTTC CASSQHQAQETQYF
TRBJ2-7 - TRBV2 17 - TGTGCCAGCAGTGAAATCCCTACAGGGCTGCTAGGGGGCGAGCAGTACTTC CASSEIPTGLLGGEQYF
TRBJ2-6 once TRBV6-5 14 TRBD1 TGTGCCAGCACGGACAGGGCTGGGGCCAACGTCCTGACTTTC CASTDRAGANVLTF
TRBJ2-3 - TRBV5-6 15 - TGTGCCAGCAGCTTTAAACTAGCTGCAAAAGATACGCAGTATTTT CASSFKLAAKDTQYF
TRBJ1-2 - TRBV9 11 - TGTGCCAGCAGCCGGGGGTATGGCTACACCTTC CASSRGYGYTF
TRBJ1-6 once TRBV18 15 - TGTGCCAGCTCACCACCGCCGGGGGGGAATTCACCCCTCCACTTT CASSPPPGGNSPLHF